This T cell receptor (beta chain) was captured in a study of response to subunit inactivated influenza vaccine. Study results and caveats: That few new T cells are recruited by each seasonal influenza vaccination was the authors' suggestion.

MiXCR, applied by TCRdb to the RT-PCR reads, yields one record per CDR3 protein. The sample holds hundreds of thousands of distinct CDR3 sequences; around 15% are singletons and the top ten take roughly 7.2%. Regarding this clonotype: Its matching antigen is unknown.

This CDR3 contains 15 residues. V shed 7 bases, J shed 2 bases, and the junction held 7 bases outside the gene matches. The gene calls are TRBV12-3 or TRBV12-4 and TRBJ2-3, with 9 bases that match TRBD2. This clonotype was obtained from a man in his forties or fifties who received an inactivated influenza vaccine. The source material was PBMCs from blood, sampled around 15 days before vaccination. This CDR3 reads CASNVLAGPTDTQYF. In nucleotides, the CDR3 is TGTGCCAGCAATGTCCTAGCGGGGCCCACAGATACGCAGTATTTT.